This TCR beta chain was obtained from a study of neurological immune-mediated disorders. Overall study findings and caveats: Falling below healthy controls, multiple sclerosis showed the least TCR clonal expansion, while HTLV-1-associated myelopathy showed the most.

This clonotype was seen at least ten times. Its antigen remains unknown. Germline V CDR1 and CDR2: LNHDA, SQIVND (reference sequence). The CDR3 is 12 residues long. V was clipped by 8 bases and J by 6 bases, with 11 bases between them. The authors produced cDNA by 5'RACE using 10-nucleotide random UMIs. TCRdb analysed the 5' RACE reads with MiXCR anew, one entry per CDR3 protein. Among some 42,000 distinct CDR3 sequences listed, roughly 12% were seen once. Material: CD4+ T cells from blood. This TCR derives from a woman in her thirties with HTLV-1-associated myelopathy (HAM/TSP). This rearrangement joins TRBV19 to TRBJ1-5; D uncertain. In DNA, the CDR3 is TGTGCCAGTCGGACCGGGAGTCAGCCCCAGCATTTT. This gives the protein CASRTGSQPQHF.